This T cell receptor beta chain appears in the sequencing data of a study of cytomegalovirus exposure and HLA in healthy donors (dated by TCRdb to between 2016 and 2019). The study in broad terms: In an earlier analysis of some 550 of the donors, 276 Gb of sequence data and some 100 million unique TCR beta sequences from about 190 million T cells were reported. Genome-wide SNP genotypes for about 60% of the roughly 670 donors were used in a later genetic analysis, which treated that subset as a discovery cohort. To decide whether each TCR beta V gene segment behaved as functional or pseudogenic, an earlier analysis of some 600 of the donors relied on high-throughput TCR beta sequencing. Among a few hundred genotyped donors of the cohort, an average of approximately 250,000 unique TCR beta nucleotide sequences were sequenced per donor, about a sixth of them non-productive. The study profiled the T cell repertoires of about 640 subjects by immunosequencing and related them to cytomegalovirus serostatus. An early release covering 550 to 650 HLA-typed donors comprised 250 to 350 gigabases of sequencing data and around 80 million unique TCR sequences. Because of strong linkage in the cohort, five DR-DQ haplotypes were treated as single units for association and clustering. HLA typing included class I and class II loci at four-digit resolution. Donor age, sex, ethnicity and CMV serostatus were compiled alongside the repertoire data. Of the roughly 400 genotyped donors, 65% to 90% fell in the genetic ancestry cluster associated with self-reported Caucasian donors. In addition to the first cohort of 650 to 800 subjects, a separate validation cohort of 120 different subjects was used. The study was designed to test whether signatures of past pathogen exposure could be identified by cataloging public T cell receptors. The number of donors typed differed by locus, with 629-630 for A, B, C, DRB1 and DQB1, about 500 for DQA1, 600 to 610 for DPA1, and approximately 470 for DPB1. Rather than using new phenotypic data, the later analysis identified candidate immune exposures from TCR beta sequences and from how often those sequences occurred across donors. All discovery cohort repertoires had been generated on a single sequencing platform. To predict cytomegalovirus infection status, the study combined high-throughput TCR immunosequencing, statistical association of individual TCRs with disease status, and machine learning. A later analysis re-examined previously published TCR beta repertoires from 500 to 700 donors and added high-resolution HLA genotyping to investigate patterns of TCR occurrence. What the authors observed across the whole study: A further reported finding was that TCR beta sequences accurately predicted the HLA-A and HLA-B alleles for most subjects in the first cohort. Because HLA typing was unavailable for some donors at each locus, only the typed subset was used in association tests. A later analysis found that TCR association rates varied across HLA loci, with DRB1 alleles showing the most associated TCRs and HLA-C alleles the fewest. An association between a missense DCLRE1C variant and V-gene and J-gene trimming of TCR beta chains was found in a later genetic analysis and replicated in an independent cohort. Some IMGT-functional V segments, including TRBV6-2 and TRBV6-3, could not be told apart with the 87-base-pair reads, so those segments were excluded. Linkage disequilibrium might explain the correlated functional status among segregating V segments, but an unknown experimental factor could not be excluded. A group of highly shared sequence variants was considered likely to be a technical artifact of the sequencing pipeline. Sequencing depth was assumed to be roughly uniform across donors in the presence/absence analyses, though that assumption may not hold. In vitro tests confirmed that a few of the cytomegalovirus-associated TCR beta chains recognize cytomegalovirus antigens. When HLA alleles, especially DR and DQ, strongly co-occurred, attributing TCR associations to individual alleles was difficult. The authors suggested that the approach could potentially be extended to other disease states and immunological phenotypes. Most CMV-associated TCR beta chains appeared to be HLA-restricted in a later analysis, and the HLA associations seemed to be driven largely by CMV exposure. The earlier analysis of approximately 540 of the donors excluded approximately 15 rarely observed V segments, including chromosome 9 orphons, because counts were too low. In a later genetic analysis, fewer N-insertions in productive TCRs were reported among donors in an Asian-associated ancestry cluster than the 666-donor mean. The study listed 150 to 200 TCR beta chains as associated with cytomegalovirus. The classifier was reported to diagnose cytomegalovirus status with high specificity and sensitivity in both the original and validation cohorts. In a later analysis, several top co-occurrence clusters were reported to appear linked to parvovirus B19, influenza, CMV and Epstein-Barr virus. A later analysis associated 16,951 TCR beta sequences with specific HLA alleles at a false discovery rate of 0.05. Immune exposure information for the cohort was limited to CMV serostatus. Most TCR sequences were seen in very few donors, while some public TCRs were found in many individuals. An earlier analysis of approximately 500 of the donors showed that most TCR beta V segments appeared in productive rearrangements either about 87% or about 30% of the time, which broadly matched IMGT annotations. The cohort was sequenced for TCR beta chains only, and without alpha or paired-chain data the features that could be detected were limited. A later analysis found that HLA-associated TCR beta chains were more clonally expanded and had lower generation probabilities than equally common non-associated chains.

Libraries were made using the immunoSEQ multiplex PCR assay. A mixture of 60 forward primers for TCR Vbeta segments and 13 reverse primers for TCR Jbeta segments was used in the multiplex PCR. The CDR3 region of rearranged TCR beta genes was amplified from genomic DNA by a multiplex PCR assay. The Illumina HiSeq System was used to sequence the amplified TCR beta libraries as 87-base-pair reads. Per the authors' processing: Across the 500 to 700 repertoires, a later analysis counted 75 million to 90 million unique TCR beta chains, some 11 million of which were shared by at least two donors. Raw reads were error-corrected and collapsed into unique sequences by a nearest-neighbor algorithm in which closely related sequences were merged to remove PCR and sequencing errors. To assign V, D and J gene segments, CDR3 sequences were aligned to IMGT reference sequences. For a sequence to be retained, at least a six-nucleotide match to both a V gene segment and a J gene segment was required. A rearrangement counted as productive if the CDR3 had no stop codons and remained in frame with V and J, and every other rearrangement counted as non-productive. CDR3 was defined by IMGT convention, running from the second conserved V-encoded cysteine to the conserved J-encoded phenylalanine. The earlier analysis of 587 of the donors excluded any sequence lacking an unambiguous match to a single V gene segment. In an earlier analysis of approximately 500 of the donors, a V segment was called functional when productive rearrangements were above 56.7%, and segregating when the standard deviation between donors exceeded 5%. A statistical classification framework was developed to diagnose cytomegalovirus status using the catalog of TCR beta chain sequences. A later analysis assigned V and J genes by comparing TCR nucleotide sequences with IMGT/GENE-DB human TR gene sequences. Using the TCRdist pipeline, a later analysis assigned CDR3 sequences along with most-parsimonious VDJ recombination scenarios. In a later analysis, each TCR beta chain was defined by its CDR3 amino acid sequence together with its V-gene family, and reads without a unique V-gene family were excluded. To address suspected cross-contamination and a sequencing artifact, a later analysis removed over 500 highly shared, low-generation-probability nucleotide sequences. For each public chain, a later analysis derived a clonal expansion index from normalized ranks of inferred template counts within each repertoire. Generation probabilities in a later analysis came from a VDJ recombination model fitted to out-of-frame rearrangements, and those results were checked against IGoR. In a later analysis, hypergeometric tests were used to score TCR-TCR, TCR-HLA and TCR-CMV co-occurrence, with a repertoire-size bias correction applied to TCR pairs. A later analysis estimated false discovery rates by permuting HLA or CMV assignments 20 times. In a later analysis, co-occurring TCRs were grouped using DBSCAN, with TCRdist sequence similarity added in when clustering inside HLA-allele-positive subsets. Co-occurrence clustering excluded repertoires with fewer than 30,000 or more than 120,000 public chains, plus five with anomalous nucleotide sharing. Not all clones reach the TCRdb copy of this immuneACCESS table, which keeps in-frame sequences only. Checked studies attribute under half of the gap to unresolved V genes and leave the rest unexplained. That table is the source of V, J and clone size, and D and trimming were worked out from the DNA. The data table for this sample lists some 130,000 clones. The top ten constitute under 2% of the sample.

From a lookup of the germline V gene, CDR1 and CDR2 are LGHNA and YSLEER. V is pruned by 1 base and J by 2 bases, leaving 5 bases of the junction without a gene match. From cysteine to phenylalanine, the CDR3 is 16 amino acids long. CDR3 DNA only is kept here, 48 bases in frame from base 1. Notes on this clone: Its target antigen remains unknown.

In total, roughly 670 healthy bone marrow donors made up the cohort. Cohort members were all nominally healthy when sampled, although unrecorded immune exposures were likely present. The donor was CMV seronegative and was included in the group of several hundred seronegative cohort members. Each donor provided a peripheral blood sample, and peripheral blood mononuclear cells were used for TCR beta sequencing. The Qiagen DNeasy Blood Extraction Kit was used to extract genomic DNA from the blood cell samples. The clonotype was recovered from a young man in good health and CMV-seronegative. Material: PBMCs. This chain is built from TRBV4-3 and TRBJ2-7, and 10 junction bases match TRBD2. The nucleotide sequence is given as TGCGCCAGCAGCCAAGGTGGCCTAGCGGGGGCCTACGAGCAGTACTTC. Translation gives CASSQGGLAGAYEQYF.